This T cell receptor (beta chain) was obtained from a study of chemoradiotherapy in HPV16-positive cancers. Study context: Candidate HPV-specific T-cell clones and common TCR motifs came from functional assays in a couple of HPV16-positive patients. Study-level points and caveats: The functional HPV-specific definition rests on just a couple of HPV16-positive patients. Better recurrence-free survival went with HPV-responsive T-cell expansion in HPV16-positive patients.

TCRdb's table, derived via immunoSEQ multiplex PCR, lists solely in-frame clones and lacks some. The sample includes under 8,500 clones, roughly four fifths of them seen just once. A note on this clone: Antigen unknown.

Germline V gives CDR1 KGHSH, CDR2 LQKENI. CDR3 length: 17 residues. Trimming pared 5 bases from V and 3 bases from J, leaving 23 bases between. This material consisted of tumor tissue, taken from a patient who underwent chemoradiotherapy. The chain links TRBV18 to TRBJ2-7, with D perhaps assigned TRBD1 or TRBD2 (5 bases each). The TCR originated in a human donor with HPV-associated anogenital cancer. The CDR3 sequence: CASSSWDRKDSIYEQYF. For the CDR3, the DNA is TGTGCCAGCTCAAGTTGGGACCGAAAAGACTCCATCTACGAGCAGTACTTC.